Below, 30 T cell receptor beta chains from the same sample are listed, as sequenced in a study of spatial heterogeneity in lung cancer. Time point defined: blood at routine non-recurrence follow-up after resection. Material for sequencing was whole RNA from tumor, nontumor lung or frozen PBMC, left unsorted. TCRdb re-derived calls from the 5' RACE reads in MiXCR, one entry per CDR3 protein. Of 45,000 to 65,000 distinct CDR3 sequences in the sample, around 7% were seen once. The source was PBMCs, collected at follow-up. These receptor sequences come from a female donor with early-stage non-small cell lung cancer.

This clonotype appeared many times. The chain recombines TRBV7-9 with TRBJ1-2; D remains ambiguous. V lost 5 bases, J lost 3 bases, and 13 bases lay in between. The germline V gene encodes CDR1 SEHNR and CDR2 FQNEAQ (reference sequence). The CDR3 loop spans 14 amino acids. CDR3 sequence reads: CASSPGQADYGYTF. In DNA, the CDR3 is TGTGCCAGCAGCCCCGGCCAGGCTGACTATGGCTACACCTTC. The complete variable domain, with remaining parts taken from reference TRBV7-9 and TRBJ1-2, reads DTGVSQNPRHKITKRGQNVTFRCDPISEHNRLYWYRQTLGQGPEFLTYFQNEAQLEKSRLLSDRFSAERPKGSFSTLEIQRTEQGDSAMYLCASSPGQADYGYTFGSGTRLTVV.

V gene TRBV7-2 combines with J gene TRBJ2-1, with 9 nucleotides matching TRBD2. CDR1 is SGHTA and CDR2 is FQGNSA in the germline V gene. The trim removed 7 bases at V and 5 bases at J, leaving 9 bases unmatched. The CDR3 extends over 15 amino acids. CDR3 residues: CASTPYSGGNNEQFF. As DNA, the CDR3 is TGTGCCAGCACCCCTTATAGCGGGGGTAACAATGAGCAGTTCTTC. The variable domain in full, with the rest retrieved from reference TRBV7-2 and TRBJ2-1, is GAGVSQSPSNKVTEKGKDVELRCDPISGHTALYWYRQSLGQGLEFLIYFQGNSAPDKSGLPSDRFSAERTGGSVSTLTIQRTQQEDSAVYLCASTPYSGGNNEQFFGPGTRLTVL.

This clonotype has a count of ten or more. This rearrangement joins TRBV7-2 to TRBJ2-1, with TRBD2 identical over 10 bases. The CDR3 totals 15 residues. CDR1 SGHTA and CDR2 FQGNSA come from the germline V gene. J was trimmed by 9 bases and V by 3 bases; bases with no gene match: 8. The CDR3 sequence: CASSFSSGGATEQFF. The CDR3 DNA reads TGTGCCAGCAGCTTTTCCAGCGGGGGGGCTACTGAGCAGTTCTTC.

This clonotype has a handful of counts. The chain recombines TRBV6-2 or TRBV6-3 with TRBJ2-1; 9 nucleotides agree with TRBD2. The CDR3 totals 16 residues. Germline V CDR1 and CDR2: MNHEY, SVGEGT. With V trimmed by 4 bases and J by 1 base, 5 bases remained unmatched. CDR3 in DNA: TGTGCCAGCAGTTCCTTAGCGGGGGTATCCTACAATGAGCAGTTCTTC. It encodes CASSSLAGVSYNEQFF.

V gene TRBV28 combines with J gene TRBJ1-2, with unresolved D. V was pared by 3 bases and J by 3 bases, with 11 bases between. The CDR3 has 14 amino acids. Per the germline V gene, CDR1 is MDHEN and CDR2 is SYDVKM. CDR3 nucleotides: TGTGCCAGCAGTTTCGTTAGGGCGGACTATGGCTACACCTTC. Its protein is CASSFVRADYGYTF.

This clonotype was picked up many times. The chain carries TRBV12-3 or TRBV12-4 and TRBJ2-6, with D perhaps being TRBD1 or TRBD2 (6 bases each). Trimming shortened V by 5 bases and J by 2 bases, and 19 bases separated the two germline ends. The CDR3 contains 18 residues. CDR3 sequence reads: CASSEPQGREAGANVLTF. CDR3 nucleotide sequence: TGTGCCAGCAGTGAGCCACAGGGTAGGGAGGCTGGGGCCAACGTCCTGACTTTC.

The chain joins TRBV5-1 to TRBJ2-7, with D uncertain. This CDR3 comprises 14 residues. Germline V lookup: CDR1 SGHRS, CDR2 YFSETQ. V was clipped by 6 bases and J by 5 bases, with 18 bases between them. This CDR3 reads CASKVTPLADEQYF. The DNA of the CDR3 is TGCGCCAGCAAAGTTACCCCCCTGGCAGACGAGCAGTACTTC.

V gene TRBV5-6 combines with J gene TRBJ1-1; no reliable D call. The germline V gene has CDR1 SGHDT and CDR2 YYEEEE. Trimming stripped 2 bases from V and 3 bases from J, with 14 bases between. The CDR3 contains 15 residues. The CDR3 nucleotides read TGTGCCAGCAGCTTTTCCGGGCCTAGGGACACTGAAGCTTTCTTT. This translates into CASSFSGPRDTEAFF.

This clonotype has at least ten counts. The genes are TRBV12-3 or TRBV12-4 and TRBJ1-1; D unclear. Between the trimmed V and J ends, which lost 8 bases and 6 bases, there was a span of 10 bases. The length of the CDR3 is 11 residues. CDR3 coding DNA: TGTGCCAGCGGCTATAGGTCTGAAGCTTTCTTT. Translated, it gives CASGYRSEAFF.

This clonotype appeared many times. The V call is TRBV18, the J call TRBJ2-2; TRBD1 matches 9 bases. Germline values: CDR1 KGHSH, CDR2 LQKENI. This CDR3 region has 17 residues. V was pared by 0 bases and J by 4 bases, with 6 bases of the junction left unmatched. CDR3 sequence: CASSPPAQGAGTGELFF. CDR3 bases: TGTGCCAGCTCACCACCGGCACAGGGGGCCGGCACCGGGGAGCTGTTTTTT. Complete variable domain (other parts from reference TRBV18 and TRBJ2-2): NAGVMQNPRHLVRRRGQEARLRCSPMKGHSHVYWYRQLPEEGLKFMVYLQKENIIDESGMPKERFSAEFPKEGPSILRIQQVVRGDSAAYFCASSPPAQGAGTGELFFGEGSRLTVL.

This clonotype was seen only a few times. J is TRBJ2-7 and V is TRBV5-4; D tentatively reads TRBD1 or TRBD2 (5 bases each). The germline V and J ends were trimmed by 4 bases and 4 bases, with 12 bases remaining between them. Germline lookup yields CDR1 SGHNT and CDR2 YYREEE (reference sequence). The CDR3 extends over 13 amino acids. CDR3 sequence reads: CASSPGTPYEQYF. Written as DNA, the CDR3 is TGTGCCAGCAGCCCCGGGACGCCATACGAGCAGTACTTC.

This clonotype was picked up many times. The chain is built from TRBV6-5 and TRBJ1-2; a weak D match, TRBD1 (6 bases). The V gene's germline CDR1 is MNHEY and CDR2 SVGAGI. The CDR3 length is 14 residues. The V end lost 6 bases, the J end lost 8 bases, and 19 bases lay between the germline ends. CDR3 nucleotide sequence: TGTGCCAGCAGGTCCGGGACACCTAATAGGGGCTACACCTTC. It translates to CASRSGTPNRGYTF.

This clonotype was found many times. The chain uses TRBV13 and TRBJ2-1; D uncertain. The CDR3 runs to 14 residues. The V end was cut by 5 bases, the J end by 6 bases, with 14 bases between. CDR1 is PRHDT, CDR2 FYEKMQ, per germline (reference sequence). In DNA, the CDR3 is TGTGCCAGCAGCCCCGACCTCGGTGGCAATGAGCAGTTCTTC. Its translation: CASSPDLGGNEQFF.

V gene TRBV18 combines with J gene TRBJ1-4, with 7 bases fitting TRBD1. The CDR3 is 15 amino acids. V trimming: 6 bases; J trimming: 14 bases; junction bases outside the gene matches: 18. Germline V gene data show CDR1 as KGHSH and CDR2 as LQKENI. The CDR3 loop reads CASSPDRERGSSLFF. The CDR3 bases are TGTGCCAGCTCGCCTGACAGGGAAAGGGGCTCTTCTCTGTTTTTT.

This clonotype was picked up many times. The V call is TRBV7-2, the J call TRBJ1-4, with a tentative D call TRBD1 (5 bases). CDR1 is SGHTA and CDR2 is FQGNSA in the germline V gene. Trimming removed 1 base from V and 4 bases from J, with 10 bases in between. The length of the CDR3 is 15 residues. The DNA of the CDR3 is TGTGCCAGCAGCTTAGGCTTGGGGGTTAATGAAAAACTGTTTTTT. This translates into CASSLGLGVNEKLFF.

This clonotype was counted ten times or more. V is TRBV9 and J is TRBJ2-6, with 8 nucleotides matching TRBD1. Germline V gene data show CDR1 as SGDLS and CDR2 as YYNGEE. This CDR3 contains 18 residues. Germline trimming cut 2 bases from V and 0 bases from J; bases unmatched to any gene: 7. The CDR3 DNA reads TGTGCCAGCAGCGTTCCGACAGGGGCTCTCTCTGGGGCCAACGTCCTGACTTTC. This translates into CASSVPTGALSGANVLTF.

In this sample, this clonotype turned up many times. The chain employs TRBV6-1 and TRBJ1-2; D uncertain. Between the trimmed V and J ends, which lost 1 base and 0 bases, there was a span of 18 bases. The CDR3 loop spans 18 amino acids. Per germline, CDR1 MNHNS and CDR2 SASEGT. CDR3 in amino acids: CASSEVRETGTTNYGYTF. CDR3 nucleotide sequence: TGTGCCAGCAGTGAAGTAAGGGAGACGGGTACCACTAACTATGGCTACACCTTC.

The chain couples TRBV3-1 to TRBJ2-7, with D hard to call. The germline CDR1 and CDR2 sequences are LGHDT and YNNKEL (reference sequence). This CDR3 region has 15 residues. Trimming cost V 0 bases and J 7 bases, with 16 bases left between them. The CDR3 reads CASSQERLNSWEQYF. In DNA, the CDR3 is TGTGCCAGCAGCCAAGAGCGGTTGAACAGTTGGGAGCAGTACTTC.

This clonotype was detected ten times or more. V and J are TRBV20-1 and TRBJ1-5; tentative D call: TRBD1 (6 bases). The V gene lost 0 bases and the J gene lost 8 bases, with 17 bases spanning the gap. This CDR3 has 15 residues. The V gene's germline CDR1 is DFQATT and CDR2 SNEGSKA (reference sequence). CDR3 coding DNA: TGCAGTGCTAGAGATCCGTGGGGGCTTTTCAAGCCCCAGCATTTT. Encoded protein: CSARDPWGLFKPQHF.

In its sample, this clonotype was seen many times. The chain links TRBV27 to TRBJ1-2; 7 positions match TRBD1. V was clipped by 5 bases and J by 8 bases; unmatched bases: 8. The germline V gene has CDR1 MNHEY and CDR2 SMNVEV (reference sequence). The CDR3 sequence is 13 residues long. CDR3 residues: CASSAEGAWGYTF. The DNA of the CDR3 is TGTGCCAGCAGTGCAGAGGGGGCGTGGGGCTACACCTTC.

This clonotype was picked up many times. The chain couples TRBV7-9 to TRBJ2-5; D perhaps matches TRBD2 (5 bases). The V and J ends lost 0 bases and 3 bases respectively, with 8 bases between them. Germline lookup yields CDR1 SEHNR and CDR2 FQNEAQ (reference sequence). The CDR3 loop spans 14 amino acids. CDR3 residues: CASSLAGLEETQYF. CDR3 DNA sequence: TGTGCCAGCAGCTTAGCCGGACTGGAAGAGACCCAGTACTTC.

This clonotype was counted at least ten times. V usage is TRBV2 and J usage is TRBJ2-2; 7 nucleotides align to TRBD1. Germline trimming cut 4 bases from V and 5 bases from J; bases unmatched to any gene: 7. The CDR3 covers 15 residues. Germline CDR1 reads SNHLY; CDR2 reads FYNNEI. This CDR3 is CASSGGTVRTGELFF. Here the CDR3 DNA reads TGTGCCAGCAGTGGGGGGACAGTGAGAACCGGGGAGCTGTTTTTT. The full variable domain, in which reference TRBV2 and TRBJ2-2 provide the parts outside the CDR3, is EPEVTQTPSHQVTQMGQEVILRCVPISNHLYFYWYRQILGQKVEFLVSFYNNEISEKSEIFDDQFSVERPDGSNFTLKIRSTKLEDSAMYFCASSGGTVRTGELFFGEGSRLTVL.

In its sample, this clonotype was seen a few times. The CDR3 loop is CASSLAPTEAFF. DNA for the CDR3: TGTGCCAGCAGCTTAGCGCCAACCGAAGCTTTCTTT. The chain links TRBV7-2 to TRBJ1-1; no clear D gene. The germline CDR1 and CDR2 sequences are SGHTA and FQGNSA. This CDR3 has 12 amino acids. Trimming removed 0 bases from V and 8 bases from J, with 7 bases in between.

In this sample, this clonotype turned up many times. The V gene is TRBV7-2, the J gene TRBJ1-6, with D possibly TRBD1 on 5 matching bases. V was shortened by 3 bases and J by 6 bases, with 15 bases between the two germline ends. In germline, CDR1 is SGHTA, CDR2 FQGNSA. The length of the CDR3 is 16 residues. Here the CDR3 DNA reads TGTGCCAGCAGCTTCTCCGGGACCGAGCTTAATTCACCCCTCCACTTT. Translating it yields CASSFSGTELNSPLHF.

Ten or more counts support this clonotype. The rearrangement uses TRBV7-2 and TRBJ2-3; D is undetermined. V was trimmed by 2 bases and J by 3 bases, leaving 6 bases between them. The CDR3 runs to 13 residues. Germline V gene sequence: CDR1 SGHTA, CDR2 FQGNSA. CDR3 amino acids: CASSLSGTDTQYF. The CDR3 DNA follows: TGTGCCAGCAGCTTATCCGGGACAGATACGCAGTATTTT.

This clonotype was observed a single time. The V gene is TRBV4-3, the J gene TRBJ1-6, with 7 bases fitting TRBD1. Germline CDR1 and CDR2: LGHNA and YSLEER. Unmatched junction bases numbered 6, after V lost 1 base and J lost 9 bases. The CDR3 is 15 residues long. This CDR3 is CASSQAGTATSPLHF. Written as DNA, the CDR3 is TGCGCCAGCAGCCAAGCCGGGACAGCGACTTCACCCCTCCACTTT.

In this sample, this clonotype turned up a few times. The V and J genes are TRBV18 and TRBJ1-2; D ambiguous. This CDR3 has 14 residues. V was trimmed by 0 bases and J by 1 base, leaving 6 bases between them. Germline loops: CDR1 KGHSH, CDR2 LQKENI. CDR3 in amino acids: CASSPPSVNYGYTF. The CDR3 DNA follows: TGTGCCAGCTCACCACCGTCGGTTAACTATGGCTACACCTTC.

This clonotype was seen only a few times. This chain connects TRBV2 to TRBJ2-5; 12 bases match TRBD2. The CDR3 is made up of 14 amino acids. The germline CDR1 and CDR2 sequences are SNHLY and FYNNEI. Unmatched junction bases numbered 6, after V lost 8 bases and J lost 5 bases. CDR3 DNA: TGTGCCAGCGCGGCCGGGACTAGCGGGGAGACCCAGTACTTC. As protein: CASAAGTSGETQYF.

This clonotype was observed at least ten times. The chain has TRBV12-3 or TRBV12-4 and TRBJ2-2, with D hard to call. The CDR3 is 14 amino acids. Trimming removed 7 bases at V and 0 bases at J, with 9 bases between. CDR3 nucleotide sequence: TGTGCCAGCACAGAGGTACCGAACACCGGGGAGCTGTTTTTT. It yields the protein CASTEVPNTGELFF.

The table lists this clonotype with a few counts. It may be a read error: a sequence one base away is much more abundant. CDR3 sequence: CTSSPGGTGELFF. As DNA, the CDR3 is TGTACCAGCTCTCCAGGCGGCACCGGGGAGCTGTTTTTT. The chain uses TRBV9 and TRBJ2-2, with D hard to call. This CDR3 contains 13 residues. CDR1 and CDR2 from the germline V gene are SGDLS and YYNGEE.